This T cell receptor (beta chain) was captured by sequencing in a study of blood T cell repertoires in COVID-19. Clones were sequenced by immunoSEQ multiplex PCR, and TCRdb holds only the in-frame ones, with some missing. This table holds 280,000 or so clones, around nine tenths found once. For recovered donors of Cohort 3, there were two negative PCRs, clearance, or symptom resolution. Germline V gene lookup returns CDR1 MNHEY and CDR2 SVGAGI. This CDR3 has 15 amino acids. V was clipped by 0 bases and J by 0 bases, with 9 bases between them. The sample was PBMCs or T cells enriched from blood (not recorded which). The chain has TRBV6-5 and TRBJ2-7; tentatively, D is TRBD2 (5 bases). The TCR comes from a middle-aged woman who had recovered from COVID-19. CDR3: CASSYSGLGSYEQYF. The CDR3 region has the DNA TGTGCCAGCAGTTACTCCGGACTTGGCTCCTACGAGCAGTACTTC.